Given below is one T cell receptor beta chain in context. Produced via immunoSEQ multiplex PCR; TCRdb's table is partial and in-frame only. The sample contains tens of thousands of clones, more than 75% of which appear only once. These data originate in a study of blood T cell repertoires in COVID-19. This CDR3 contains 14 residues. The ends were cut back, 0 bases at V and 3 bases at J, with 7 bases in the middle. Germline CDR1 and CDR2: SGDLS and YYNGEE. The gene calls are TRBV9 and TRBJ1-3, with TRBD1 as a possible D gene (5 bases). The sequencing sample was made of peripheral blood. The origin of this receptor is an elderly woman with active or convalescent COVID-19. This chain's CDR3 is CASSVAGLGNTIYF. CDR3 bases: TGTGCCAGCAGCGTAGCAGGGCTTGGAAACACCATATATTTT.